The 12 T cell receptor beta chains in this list originate from one sample, sequenced in a study of blood T cell repertoires in COVID-19. Repertoires were generated with immunoSEQ multiplex PCR, while TCRdb's copy carries only in-frame clones and drops some. Of fewer than 450,000 clones listed, roughly 88% are singletons. The specimen was peripheral blood. Every receptor here comes from a woman in her fifties or sixties with COVID-19, enrolled during active disease.

CDR3 coding DNA: TGTGCCGGGGGACTTTCAGATACGCAGTATTTT. Its protein is CAGGLSDTQYF. J is TRBJ2-3 and V is TRBV11-2; D might be TRBD2 (6 bases). Between the trimmed V and J ends, which lost 11 bases and 4 bases, there was a span of 10 bases. Per the germline V gene, CDR1 is SGHAT and CDR2 is FQNNGV. This CDR3 spans 11 amino acids.

This clone showed up just once. The chain is built from TRBV29-1 and TRBJ2-5, with 7 bases identical to TRBD1. With V trimmed by 6 bases and J by 2 bases, 15 bases remained unmatched. CDR3 length: 16 amino acids. Germline V gives CDR1 SQVTM, CDR2 ANQGSEA. CDR3 nucleotide sequence: TGCAGCGTCCTTTTTGTGAGACAGGGACCGCAAGAGACCCAGTACTTC. It yields the protein CSVLFVRQGPQETQYF.

The chain links TRBV9 to TRBJ2-3; D is perhaps TRBD2 (7 bases). The CDR3 is 15 amino acids. The ends were cut back, 4 bases at V and 5 bases at J, with 17 bases in the middle. CDR1 is SGDLS and CDR2 is YYNGEE in the germline V gene. The CDR3 DNA sequence: TGTGCCAGCAGCCTCCATGCGGGGGCGGAAGATACGCAGTATTTT. Its protein is CASSLHAGAEDTQYF.

The chain recombines TRBV3-1 (or the pseudogene TRBV3-2) with TRBJ1-2, with D tentatively TRBD1 (6 bases). Germline V gives CDR1 LGHDT, CDR2 YNNKEL (reference sequence). CDR3 length equals 15 residues. V was cut by 2 bases and J by 4 bases, with 14 bases left in between. CDR3 DNA: TGTGCCAGCAGCCAACGGCTGTGGGGGCCCTATGGCTACACCTTC. It is translated as CASSQRLWGPYGYTF.

This chain connects TRBV25-1 to TRBJ2-5; a weak D match, TRBD1 (5 bases). The germline V and J ends were trimmed by 7 bases and 4 bases, with 13 bases remaining between them. The CDR3 length is 13 residues. Germline V gene sequence: CDR1 MGHDK, CDR2 SYGVNS. CDR3 nucleotide sequence: TGTGCCAGCAAAGATCAGGGTCCAGAGACCCAGTACTTC. Its protein product is CASKDQGPETQYF.

In DNA form, the CDR3 reads TGTGCCAGCAGCGATGGACGGCTAGCTCTGGATACGCAGTATTTT. This sequence encodes CASSDGRLALDTQYF. This chain connects TRBV5-6 to TRBJ2-3; D perhaps matches TRBD2 (5 bases). The CDR3 contains 15 residues. The germline CDR1 and CDR2 sequences are SGHDT and YYEEEE. Trimming cost V 4 bases and J 6 bases, with 18 bases left between them.

The rearrangement links TRBV12-3 or TRBV12-4 to TRBJ2-5; maybe TRBD2 (6 bases). The CDR3 has 12 residues. Trimming stripped 4 bases from V and 5 bases from J, with 8 bases between. In nucleotides, the CDR3 is TGTGCCAGCAGTTGGGGGGAGGAGACCCAGTACTTC. This translates into CASSWGEETQYF.

The chain carries TRBV11-1 and TRBJ2-7; possibly TRBD1 for D (7 bases). CDR3 length equals 15 residues. V dropped 5 bases and J dropped 4 bases, with 18 bases sitting between them. Germline V gene sequence: CDR1 SGHAT, CDR2 FQDESV (reference sequence). The CDR3 region has the DNA TGTGCCAGCAGCCATCCTGGGGCAGGGGGGTACGAGCAGTACTTC. This sequence encodes CASSHPGAGGYEQYF.

The chain employs TRBV27 and TRBJ1-1; D not resolved. Trimming removed 6 bases at V and 3 bases at J, with 20 bases between. Per germline, CDR1 MNHEY and CDR2 SMNVEV (reference sequence). The length of the CDR3 is 16 residues. In DNA, the CDR3 is TGTGCCAGCAGATCCGGCGGAGGGATCCCATACACTGAAGCTTTCTTT. This translates into CASRSGGGIPYTEAFF.

This sequence joins TRBV19 and TRBJ1-5; no definite D call. The V and J ends lost 5 bases and 1 base respectively, with 9 bases between them. The CDR3 is 14 residues long. Germline V lookup: CDR1 LNHDA, CDR2 SQIVND (reference sequence). This chain's CDR3 is CASSHLISNQPQHF. In DNA, the CDR3 is TGTGCCAGTAGTCATCTAATAAGCAATCAGCCCCAGCATTTT.

J is TRBJ1-2 and V is TRBV13; D may be TRBD1 (6 bases). The CDR3 has 17 residues. The germline V gene encodes CDR1 PRHDT and CDR2 FYEKMQ (reference sequence). V was pared by 3 bases and J by 6 bases, with 23 bases between. CDR3 nucleotides: TGTGCCAGCAGCTTCCCTTCTCTGGGGGACAAGGGGAATGGCTACACCTTC. Translated: CASSFPSLGDKGNGYTF.

V and J are TRBV6-5 and TRBJ1-4; no reliable D call. Trimming cost V 6 bases and J 1 base, with 12 bases left between them. The germline V gene encodes CDR1 MNHEY and CDR2 SVGAGI. The CDR3 consists of 15 residues. CDR3 coding DNA: TGTGCCAGCAGCAACCCCGGAGGAACTAATGAAAAACTGTTTTTT. This sequence encodes CASSNPGGTNEKLFF.